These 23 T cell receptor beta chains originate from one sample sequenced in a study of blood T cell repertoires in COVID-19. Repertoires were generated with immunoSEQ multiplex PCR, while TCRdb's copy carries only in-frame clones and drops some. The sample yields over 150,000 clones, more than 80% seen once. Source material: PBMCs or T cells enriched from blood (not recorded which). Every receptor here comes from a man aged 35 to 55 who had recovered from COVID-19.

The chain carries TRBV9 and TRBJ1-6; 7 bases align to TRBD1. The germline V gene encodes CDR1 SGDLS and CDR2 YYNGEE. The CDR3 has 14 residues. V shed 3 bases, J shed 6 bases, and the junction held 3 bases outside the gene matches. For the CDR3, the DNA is TGTGCCAGCAGCGGCCGGGACAGTAATTCACCCCTCCACTTT. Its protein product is CASSGRDSNSPLHF.

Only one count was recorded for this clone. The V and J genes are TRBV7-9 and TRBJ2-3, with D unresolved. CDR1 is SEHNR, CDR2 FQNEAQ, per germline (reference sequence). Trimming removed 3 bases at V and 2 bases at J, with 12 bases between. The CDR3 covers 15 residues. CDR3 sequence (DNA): TGTGCCAGCAGCTTGGTGTCGAAACACACAGATACGCAGTATTTT. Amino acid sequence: CASSLVSKHTDTQYF.

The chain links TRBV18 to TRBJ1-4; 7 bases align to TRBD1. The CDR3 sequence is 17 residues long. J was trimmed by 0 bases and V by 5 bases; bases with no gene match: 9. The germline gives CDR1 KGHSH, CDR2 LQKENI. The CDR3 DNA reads TGTGCCAGCTCAGCCCCGGGACAGTCTGCAACTAATGAAAAACTGTTTTTT. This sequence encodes CASSAPGQSATNEKLFF.

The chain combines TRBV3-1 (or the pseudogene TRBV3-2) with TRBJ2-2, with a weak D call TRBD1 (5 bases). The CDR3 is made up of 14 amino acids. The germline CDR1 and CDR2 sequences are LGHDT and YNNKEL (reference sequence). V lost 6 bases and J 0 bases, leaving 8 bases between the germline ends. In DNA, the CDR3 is TGTGCCAGCAGGTCGACAGCGAACACCGGGGAGCTGTTTTTT. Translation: CASRSTANTGELFF.

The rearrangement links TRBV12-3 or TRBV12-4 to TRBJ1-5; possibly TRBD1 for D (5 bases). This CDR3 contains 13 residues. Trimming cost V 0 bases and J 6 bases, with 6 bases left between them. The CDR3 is CASSLAGPQPQHF. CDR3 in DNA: TGTGCCAGCAGTTTAGCGGGGCCTCAGCCCCAGCATTTT.

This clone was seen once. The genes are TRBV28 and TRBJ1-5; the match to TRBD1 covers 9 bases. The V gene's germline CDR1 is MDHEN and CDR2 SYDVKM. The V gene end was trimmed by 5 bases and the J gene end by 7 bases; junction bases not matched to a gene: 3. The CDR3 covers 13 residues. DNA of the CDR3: TGTGCCAGCAGTCTCGGACAGGGGCAGCCCCAGCATTTT. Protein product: CASSLGQGQPQHF.

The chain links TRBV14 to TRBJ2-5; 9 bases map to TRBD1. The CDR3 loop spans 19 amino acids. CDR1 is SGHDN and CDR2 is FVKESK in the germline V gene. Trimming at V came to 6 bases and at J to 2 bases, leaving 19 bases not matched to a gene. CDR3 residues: CASSKTGTGRYPDQETQYF. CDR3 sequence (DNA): TGTGCCAGCAGTAAAACCGGGACAGGGCGCTACCCCGATCAAGAGACCCAGTACTTC.

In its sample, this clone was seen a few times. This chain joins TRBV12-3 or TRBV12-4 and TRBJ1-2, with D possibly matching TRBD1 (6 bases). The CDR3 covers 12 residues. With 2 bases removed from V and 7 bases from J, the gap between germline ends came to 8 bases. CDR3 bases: TGTGCCAGCAGTTTAAGGGGGGGTGGCTACACCTTC. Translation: CASSLRGGGYTF.

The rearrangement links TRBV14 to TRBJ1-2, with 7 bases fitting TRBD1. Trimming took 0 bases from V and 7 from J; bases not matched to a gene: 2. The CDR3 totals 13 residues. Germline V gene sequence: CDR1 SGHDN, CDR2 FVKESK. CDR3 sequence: CASSQDDRAGYTF. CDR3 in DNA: TGTGCCAGCAGCCAAGACGACAGGGCTGGCTACACCTTC.

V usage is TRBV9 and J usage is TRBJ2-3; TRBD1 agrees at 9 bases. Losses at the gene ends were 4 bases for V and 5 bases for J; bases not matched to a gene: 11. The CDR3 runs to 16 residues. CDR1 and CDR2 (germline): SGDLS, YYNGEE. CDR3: CASSPRTGVNGDTQYF. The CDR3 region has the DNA TGTGCCAGCAGCCCCCGGACAGGGGTAAATGGAGATACGCAGTATTTT.

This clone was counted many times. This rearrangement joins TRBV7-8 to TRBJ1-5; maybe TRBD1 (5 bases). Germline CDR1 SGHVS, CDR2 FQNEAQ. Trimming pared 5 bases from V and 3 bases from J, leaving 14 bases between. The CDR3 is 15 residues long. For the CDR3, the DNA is TGTGCCAGCAGCCACGCGGGGGGGGTCAATCAGCCCCAGCATTTT. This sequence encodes CASSHAGGVNQPQHF. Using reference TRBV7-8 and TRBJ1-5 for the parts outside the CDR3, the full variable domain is GAGVSQSPRYKVAKRGQDVALRCDPISGHVSLFWYQQALGQGPEFLTYFQNEAQLDKSGLPSDRFFAERPEGSVSTLKIQRTQQEDSAVYLCASSHAGGVNQPQHFGDGTRLSIL.

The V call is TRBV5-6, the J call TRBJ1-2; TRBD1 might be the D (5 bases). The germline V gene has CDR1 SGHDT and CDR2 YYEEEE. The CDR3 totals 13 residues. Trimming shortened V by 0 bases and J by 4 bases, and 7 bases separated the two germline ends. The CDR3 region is CASSLADSYGYTF. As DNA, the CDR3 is TGTGCCAGCAGCTTGGCTGACAGCTATGGCTACACCTTC. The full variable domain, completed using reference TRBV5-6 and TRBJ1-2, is DAGVTQSPTHLIKTRGQQVTLRCSPKSGHDTVSWYQQALGQGPQFIFQYYEEEERQRGNFPDRFSGHQFPNYSSELNVNALLLGDSALYLCASSLADSYGYTFGSGTRLTVV.

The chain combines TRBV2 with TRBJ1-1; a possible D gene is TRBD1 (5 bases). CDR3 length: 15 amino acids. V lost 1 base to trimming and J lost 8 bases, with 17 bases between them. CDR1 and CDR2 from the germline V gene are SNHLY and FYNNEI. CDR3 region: CASSEVQGLYPEAFF. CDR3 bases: TGTGCCAGCAGTGAAGTCCAGGGATTGTACCCCGAAGCTTTCTTT.

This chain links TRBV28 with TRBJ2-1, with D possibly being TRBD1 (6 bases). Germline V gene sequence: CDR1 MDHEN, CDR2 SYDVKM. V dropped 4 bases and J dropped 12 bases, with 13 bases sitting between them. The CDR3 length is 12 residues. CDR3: CASSYRESLQFF. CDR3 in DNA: TGTGCCAGCAGTTACAGGGAATCCCTGCAGTTCTTC.

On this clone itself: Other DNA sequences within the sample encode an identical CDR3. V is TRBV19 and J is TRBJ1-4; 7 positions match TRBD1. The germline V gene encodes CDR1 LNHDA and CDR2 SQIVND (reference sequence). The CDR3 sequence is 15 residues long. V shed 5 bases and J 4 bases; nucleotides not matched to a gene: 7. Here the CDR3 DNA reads TGTGCCAGTAGTCCACGGACAGGTTATAATGAAAAACTGTTTTTT. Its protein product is CASSPRTGYNEKLFF.

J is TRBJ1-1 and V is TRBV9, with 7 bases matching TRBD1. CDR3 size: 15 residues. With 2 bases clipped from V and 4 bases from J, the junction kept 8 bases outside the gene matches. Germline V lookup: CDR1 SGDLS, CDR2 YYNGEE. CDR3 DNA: TGTGCCAGCAGCGTCCTGACAGGGCCCGTCACTGAAGCTTTCTTT. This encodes CASSVLTGPVTEAFF.

CDR3 amino acids: CASSPGRGAYGYTF. The CDR3 DNA sequence: TGTGCCAGCAGCCCAGGGAGGGGGGCTTATGGCTACACCTTC. The chain employs TRBV9 and TRBJ1-2; D is perhaps TRBD1 (6 bases). Germline CDR1 reads SGDLS; CDR2 reads YYNGEE. With 4 bases removed from V and 5 bases from J, the gap between germline ends came to 15 bases. The CDR3 covers 14 residues.

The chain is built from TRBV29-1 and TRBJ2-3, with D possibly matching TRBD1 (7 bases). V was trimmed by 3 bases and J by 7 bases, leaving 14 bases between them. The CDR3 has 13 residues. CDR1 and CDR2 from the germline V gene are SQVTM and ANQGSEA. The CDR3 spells CSVDWRGQNTQYF. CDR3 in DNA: TGCAGCGTTGATTGGAGGGGGCAAAATACGCAGTATTTT.

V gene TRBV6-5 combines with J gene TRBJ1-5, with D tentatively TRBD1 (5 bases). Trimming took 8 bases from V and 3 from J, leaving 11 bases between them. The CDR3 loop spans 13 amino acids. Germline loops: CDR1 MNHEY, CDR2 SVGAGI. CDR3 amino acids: CASAGHPNQPQHF. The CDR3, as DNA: TGTGCCAGCGCCGGACACCCCAATCAGCCCCAGCATTTT.

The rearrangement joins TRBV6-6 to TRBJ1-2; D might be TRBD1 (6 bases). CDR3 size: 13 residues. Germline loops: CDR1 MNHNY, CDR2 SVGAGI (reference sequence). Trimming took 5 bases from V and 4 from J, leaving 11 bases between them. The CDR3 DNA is TGTGCCAGCAGTCAACAGGGATCCTATGGCTACACCTTC. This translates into CASSQQGSYGYTF.

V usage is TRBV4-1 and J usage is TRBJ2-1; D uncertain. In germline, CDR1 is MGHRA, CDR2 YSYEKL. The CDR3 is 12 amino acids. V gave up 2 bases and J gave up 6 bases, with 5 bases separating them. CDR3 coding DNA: TGCGCCAGCAGCCAACTAGGCAATGAGCAGTTCTTC. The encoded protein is CASSQLGNEQFF.

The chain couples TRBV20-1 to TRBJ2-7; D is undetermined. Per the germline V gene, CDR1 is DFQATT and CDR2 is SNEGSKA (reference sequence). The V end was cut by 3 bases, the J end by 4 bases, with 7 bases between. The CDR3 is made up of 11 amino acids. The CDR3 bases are TGCAGTGCTAGCGGGTCGTACGAGCAGTACTTC. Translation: CSASGSYEQYF.

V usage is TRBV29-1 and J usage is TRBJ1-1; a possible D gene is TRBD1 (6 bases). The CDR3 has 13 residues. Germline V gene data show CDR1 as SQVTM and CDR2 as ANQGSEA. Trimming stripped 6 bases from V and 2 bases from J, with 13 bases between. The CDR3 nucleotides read TGCAGCGTGGGCCGACAGGCAAACACTGAAGCTTTCTTT. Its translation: CSVGRQANTEAFF.